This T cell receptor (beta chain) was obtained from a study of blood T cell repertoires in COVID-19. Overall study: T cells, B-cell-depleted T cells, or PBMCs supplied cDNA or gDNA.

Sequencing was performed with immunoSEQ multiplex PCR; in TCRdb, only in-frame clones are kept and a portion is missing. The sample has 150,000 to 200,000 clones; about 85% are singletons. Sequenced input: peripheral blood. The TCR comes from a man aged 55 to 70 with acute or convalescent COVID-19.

In nucleotides, the CDR3 is TGTGCCACCAGCCAAGGCGGCAGTTACAATGAGCAGTTCTTC. Its protein is CATSQGGSYNEQFF. The V gene is TRBV15, the J gene TRBJ2-1; D uncertain. Germline V gene data show CDR1 as LNHNV and CDR2 as YYDKDF (reference sequence). Trimming removed 5 bases at V and 4 bases at J, with 12 bases between. The CDR3 is made up of 14 amino acids.